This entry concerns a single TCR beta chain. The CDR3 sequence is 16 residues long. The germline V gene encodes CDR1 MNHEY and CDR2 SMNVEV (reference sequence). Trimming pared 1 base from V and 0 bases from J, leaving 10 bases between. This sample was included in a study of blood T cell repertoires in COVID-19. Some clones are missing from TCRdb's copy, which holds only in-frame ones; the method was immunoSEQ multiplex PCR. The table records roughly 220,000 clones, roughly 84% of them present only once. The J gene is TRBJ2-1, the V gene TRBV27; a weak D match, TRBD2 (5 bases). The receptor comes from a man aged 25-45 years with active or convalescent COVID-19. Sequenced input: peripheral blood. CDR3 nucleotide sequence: TGTGCCAGCAGTTTATTCTGGGAGAGCTCCTACAATGAGCAGTTCTTC. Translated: CASSLFWESSYNEQFF.